Listed below are T cell receptor beta chains from one sample, sequenced in a study of blood T cell repertoires in COVID-19. The protocol was immunoSEQ multiplex PCR, while the TCRdb copy is restricted to in-frame clones and leaves out a portion. The table records approximately 200,000 clones, approximately 84% of them present only once. The specimen was peripheral blood. Source of these receptors: a human donor with acute or convalescent COVID-19. The donor label of this sample is uncertain. Each CDR3 is given with its conserved first and last residue.

J: TRBJ1-1
V: TRBV7-6
CDR3: CASSLGGSNTEAFF

J: TRBJ2-4
V: TRBV6-6
CDR3: CASSYGQGAGNIQYF

J: TRBJ1-5
V: TRBV10-3
CDR3: CAITPGNNQPQHF

J: TRBJ1-5
V: TRBV4-1
CDR3: CASSQAGFNQPQHF

J: TRBJ2-3
V: TRBV13
CDR3: CASSFLSGRDTDTQYF

J: TRBJ1-1
V: TRBV7-9
CDR3: CASSAGLNTEAFF

J: TRBJ1-4
V: TRBV4-2
CDR3: CASSQVATNEKLFF

J: TRBJ1-2
V: TRBV5-1
CDR3: CASSVDRGKRYTF

J: TRBJ2-7
V: TRBV7-9
CDR3: CASSLSSGAGEQYF

J: TRBJ2-1
V: TRBV2
CDR3: CASSVEQSYNEQFF

J: TRBJ2-7
V: TRBV11-2
CDR3: CASSLEGQGLEQYF

J: TRBJ2-5
V: TRBV9
CDR3: CASSVGRVGRDKGIETQYF

J: TRBJ1-1
V: TRBV27
CDR3: CASLPAGGGNTEAFF

J: TRBJ1-3
V: TRBV28
CDR3: CASTSIAGNTIYF

J: TRBJ2-3
V: TRBV9
CDR3: CASSTALAGGPTDTQYF

J: TRBJ2-2
V: TRBV18
CDR3: CASSPLAATGELFF

J: TRBJ2-7
V: TRBV5-6
CDR3: CASSSKSSVNPYEQYF

J: TRBJ1-2
V: TRBV28
CDR3: CASSFGQGARGYTF